One sample yielded the 6 T cell receptor beta chains listed below, sequenced in a study of PD-L1 blockade in urothelial cancer. The assay was immunoSEQ multiplex PCR, and TCRdb's table has in-frame clones only and misses some. The sample has 48,000 or so clones, approximately 80% seen once; the top ten hold approximately 8.3%. Stated time point: peripheral blood 6 weeks after treatment start. Material: PBMCs, obtained around atezolizumab (anti-PD-L1) treatment. Source of these receptors: a man between 65 and 85 years old with urothelial cancer.

The CDR3 DNA reads TGTGCCAGCACAACTGGCGTCAGGTCGGGGCAAGAGACCCAGTACTTC. This sequence encodes CASTTGVRSGQETQYF. This chain links TRBV5-4 with TRBJ2-5; perhaps TRBD2 as D (5 bases). Trimming shortened V by 6 bases and J by 2 bases, and 20 bases separated the two germline ends. CDR1 is SGHNT and CDR2 is YYREEE in the germline V gene (reference sequence). This CDR3 spans 16 amino acids.

The genes are TRBV5-4 and TRBJ2-1; 7 bases are shared with TRBD2. The germline CDR1 and CDR2 sequences are SGHNT and YYREEE (reference sequence). This CDR3 contains 14 residues. Trimming removed 3 bases from V and 5 bases from J; junction bases left unmatched: 5. The CDR3: CASSSRDYNNEQFF. Here the CDR3 DNA reads TGTGCCAGCAGCTCCCGGGACTATAACAATGAGCAGTTCTTC. Filled out from reference TRBV5-4 and TRBJ2-1, the complete variable domain reads ETGVTQSPTHLIKTRGQQVTLRCSSQSGHNTVSWYQQALGQGPQFIFQYYREEENGRGNFPPRFSGLQFPNYSSELNVNALELDDSALYLCASSSRDYNNEQFFGPGTRLTVL.

This chain uses TRBV5-1 with TRBJ2-4, with TRBD2 identical over 8 bases. Germline CDR1 and CDR2: SGHRS and YFSETQ. This CDR3 spans 17 amino acids. V was clipped by 3 bases and J by 1 base; unmatched bases: 9. The DNA for the CDR3 is TGCGCCAGCAGCTCGGGGACTAGGCCTGAGGCCAAAAACATTCAGTACTTC. It is translated as CASSSGTRPEAKNIQYF.

The chain combines TRBV9 with TRBJ1-5; D not certain. CDR3 length: 15 amino acids. The germline V and J ends were trimmed by 0 bases and 5 bases, with 12 bases remaining between them. Germline V lookup: CDR1 SGDLS, CDR2 YYNGEE. Here the CDR3 DNA reads TGTGCCAGCAGCGTAGATGAGGGCCCGGATCAGCCCCAGCATTTT. Its protein product is CASSVDEGPDQPQHF.

The gene calls are TRBV10-2 and TRBJ2-1; TRBD2 agrees at 13 bases. V lost 4 bases and J lost 3; bases outside the gene matches: 3. The length of the CDR3 is 16 residues. The V gene's germline CDR1 is WSHSY and CDR2 SAAADI. CDR3 DNA sequence: TGCGCCAGCAGTGGGACTAGCGGGAGTCTCTACAATGAGCAGTTCTTC. Protein sequence: CASSGTSGSLYNEQFF.

Details on this clone: An end of the junction does not agree with germline; a read error may underlie this. This rearrangement joins TRBV7-7 to TRBJ2-3; D possibly corresponds to TRBD2 (5 bases). From germline, CDR1 is SSHAT and CDR2 FNYEAQ (reference sequence). The CDR3 runs 17 residues. The CDR3 sequence: CASSYPPRARSTDTQYF. CDR3 sequence (DNA): TGTGCTAGCAGCTACCCACCGAGGGCGCGGAGCACAGATACGCAGTATTTT.